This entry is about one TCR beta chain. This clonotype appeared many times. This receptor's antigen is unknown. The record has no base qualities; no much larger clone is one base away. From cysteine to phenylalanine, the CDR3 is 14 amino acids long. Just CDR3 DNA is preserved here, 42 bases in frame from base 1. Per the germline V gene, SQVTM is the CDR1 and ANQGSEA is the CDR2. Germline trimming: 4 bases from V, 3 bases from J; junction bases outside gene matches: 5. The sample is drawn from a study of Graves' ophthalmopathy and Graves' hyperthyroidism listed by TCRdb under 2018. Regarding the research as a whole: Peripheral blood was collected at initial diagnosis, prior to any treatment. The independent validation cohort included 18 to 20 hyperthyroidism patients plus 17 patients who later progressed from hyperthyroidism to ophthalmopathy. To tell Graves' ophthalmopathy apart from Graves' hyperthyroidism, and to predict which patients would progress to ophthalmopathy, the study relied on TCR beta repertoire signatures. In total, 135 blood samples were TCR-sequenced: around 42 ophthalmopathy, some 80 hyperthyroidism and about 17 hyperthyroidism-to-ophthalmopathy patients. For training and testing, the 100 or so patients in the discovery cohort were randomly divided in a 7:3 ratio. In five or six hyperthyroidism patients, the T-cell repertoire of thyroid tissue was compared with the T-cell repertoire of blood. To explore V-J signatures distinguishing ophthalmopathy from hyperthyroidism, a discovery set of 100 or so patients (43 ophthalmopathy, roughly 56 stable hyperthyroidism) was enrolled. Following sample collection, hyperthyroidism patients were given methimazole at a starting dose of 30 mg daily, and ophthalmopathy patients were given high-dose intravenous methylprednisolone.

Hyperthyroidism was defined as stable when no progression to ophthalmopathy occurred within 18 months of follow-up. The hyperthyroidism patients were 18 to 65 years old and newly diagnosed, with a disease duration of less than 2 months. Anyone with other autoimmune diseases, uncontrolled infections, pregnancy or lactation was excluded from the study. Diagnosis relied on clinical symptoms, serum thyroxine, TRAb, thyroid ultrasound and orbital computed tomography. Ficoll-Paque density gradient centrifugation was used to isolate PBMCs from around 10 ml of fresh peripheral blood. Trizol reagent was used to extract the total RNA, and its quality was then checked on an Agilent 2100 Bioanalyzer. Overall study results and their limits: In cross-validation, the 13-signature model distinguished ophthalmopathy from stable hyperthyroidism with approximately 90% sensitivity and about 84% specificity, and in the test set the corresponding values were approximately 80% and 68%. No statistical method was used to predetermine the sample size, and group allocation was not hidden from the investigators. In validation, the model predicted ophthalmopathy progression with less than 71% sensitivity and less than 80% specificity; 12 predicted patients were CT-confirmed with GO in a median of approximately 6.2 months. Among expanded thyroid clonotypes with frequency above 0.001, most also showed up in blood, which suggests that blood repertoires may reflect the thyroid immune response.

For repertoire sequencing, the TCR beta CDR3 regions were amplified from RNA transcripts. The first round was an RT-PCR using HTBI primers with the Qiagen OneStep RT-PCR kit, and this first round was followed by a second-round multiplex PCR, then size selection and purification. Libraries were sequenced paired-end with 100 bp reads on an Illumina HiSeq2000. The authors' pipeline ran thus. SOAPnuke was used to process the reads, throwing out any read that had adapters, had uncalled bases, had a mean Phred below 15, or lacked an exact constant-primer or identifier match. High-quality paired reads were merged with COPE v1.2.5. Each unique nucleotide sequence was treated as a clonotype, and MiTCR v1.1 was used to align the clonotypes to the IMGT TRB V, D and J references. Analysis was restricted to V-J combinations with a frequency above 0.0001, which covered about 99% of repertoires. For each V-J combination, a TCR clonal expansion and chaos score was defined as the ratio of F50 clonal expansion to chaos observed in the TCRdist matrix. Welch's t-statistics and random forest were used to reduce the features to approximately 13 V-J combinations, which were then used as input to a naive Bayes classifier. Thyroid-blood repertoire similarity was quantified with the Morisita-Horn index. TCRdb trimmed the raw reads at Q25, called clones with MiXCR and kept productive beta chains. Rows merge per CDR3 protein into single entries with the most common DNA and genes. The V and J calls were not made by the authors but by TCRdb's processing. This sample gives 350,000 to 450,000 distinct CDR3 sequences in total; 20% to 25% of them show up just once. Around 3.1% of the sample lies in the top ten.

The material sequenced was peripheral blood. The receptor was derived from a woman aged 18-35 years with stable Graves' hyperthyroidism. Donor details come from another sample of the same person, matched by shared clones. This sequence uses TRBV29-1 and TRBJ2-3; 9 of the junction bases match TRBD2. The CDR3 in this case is CSVGAGGPTDTQYF. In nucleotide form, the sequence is TGCAGCGTTGGTGCGGGAGGGCCGACAGATACGCAGTATTTT.